This TCR beta chain was recovered during a study of T cells in Graves' hyperthyroidism and ophthalmopathy. General observations from the study: A model of 13 V-J features distinguished ophthalmopathy from stable hyperthyroidism. Blood also carried most thyroid clonotypes expanded above 0.001.

This CDR3 is built from 14 residues. V gave up 1 base and J gave up 9 bases, with 13 bases separating them. The germline V gene encodes CDR1 SGHTA and CDR2 FQGNSA. This clonotype was detected only a few times. What it recognizes is unknown. The source material, RNA transcripts, was used to amplify TCR beta CDR3 regions. First-round RT-PCR targeting the TCR CDR3 was performed with the HTBI primer set. TCRdb fed the multiplex PCR reads into MiXCR, producing one record per CDR3 protein. The data hold around 250,000 distinct CDR3 sequences, with more than 14% observed a single time. Researchers barred patients who had uncontrolled infection, other autoimmune disease, pregnancy or lactation. Orbital computed tomography, thyroid ultrasound, serum thyroxine and TRAb, and clinical symptoms together informed the diagnoses.

Sample: blood. The chain couples TRBV7-2 to TRBJ1-5; D unclear. The clonotype comes from a woman in her 40s with Graves' hyperthyroidism that later progressed to Graves' ophthalmopathy. The CDR3 DNA sequence: TGTGCCAGCAGCTTAGGGTCAGTAGTAGGGCCCCAGCATTTT. This sequence encodes CASSLGSVVGPQHF.